This entry lists 28 T cell receptor beta chains sequenced from one sample in a study of CD8 T cells in Susac syndrome. Roughly 0.45 to 1 ug RNA was reverse transcribed with random hexamers. TCRdb re-derived calls from the immunoSEQ multiplex PCR reads in MiXCR, one entry per CDR3 protein. The sample lists roughly 200,000 distinct CDR3 sequences; 90% to 95% were seen once. The sequenced sample was CD4+ T cells from PBMCs. Receptors originate from a human donor with Susac syndrome.

The chain joins TRBV5-4 to TRBJ1-2, with D unclear. V was trimmed by 4 bases and J by 8 bases, leaving 12 bases between them. Germline V CDR1 and CDR2: SGHNT, YYREEE (reference sequence). This CDR3 spans 12 amino acids. The CDR3 DNA reads as TGTGCCAGCAGCGATTTGACCCGAGGCTACACCTTC. Translation gives CASSDLTRGYTF.

The chain has TRBV15 and TRBJ2-5; 10 nucleotides agree with TRBD2. Germline V CDR1 and CDR2: LNHNV, YYDKDF (reference sequence). Losses at the gene ends were 1 base for V and 7 bases for J; bases not matched to a gene: 6. The length of the CDR3 is 15 residues. The CDR3 reads CATSRVSGGAATQYF. The CDR3 DNA is TGTGCCACCAGCAGAGTAAGCGGGGGGGCCGCGACCCAGTACTTC.

The rearrangement joins TRBV15 to TRBJ1-2; 11 nucleotides line up with TRBD1. Germline V gene sequence: CDR1 LNHNV, CDR2 YYDKDF (reference sequence). Trimming at V came to 3 bases and at J to 8 bases, leaving 2 bases not matched to a gene. This CDR3 region has 13 residues. The CDR3 bases are TGTGCCACCAGCAGGGACAGGGGGCTGGGCTACACCTTC. Translated: CATSRDRGLGYTF.

The V and J genes are TRBV25-1 and TRBJ2-3, with 9 bases identical to TRBD1. V was pared by 3 bases and J by 4 bases, with 2 bases of the junction left unmatched. The CDR3 has 14 residues. Germline V CDR1 and CDR2: MGHDK, SYGVNS. The CDR3 region has the DNA TGTGCCAGCAGTGATGACAGGGGGGCAGATACGCAGTATTTT. It translates to CASSDDRGADTQYF.

The chain links TRBV5-1 to TRBJ1-1; the D is unclear. The CDR3 has 13 amino acids. Germline V CDR1 and CDR2: SGHRS, YFSETQ. V shed 2 bases and J shed 1 base, with 6 bases lying between them. CDR3 amino acids: CASSFDTNTEAFF. DNA for the CDR3: TGCGCCAGCAGCTTTGACACGAACACTGAAGCTTTCTTT.

CDR3 region: CSAGRGRRVYEQYF. The CDR3 nucleotides are TGCAGTGCTGGCCGGGGGAGGAGAGTCTACGAGCAGTACTTC. The J gene is TRBJ2-7, the V gene TRBV20-1; TRBD2 is a possible D gene (6 bases). This CDR3 region has 14 residues. V was shortened by 5 bases and J by 3 bases, with 17 bases between the two germline ends. Germline V gene data show CDR1 as DFQATT and CDR2 as SNEGSKA (reference sequence).

The V and J genes are TRBV12-3 or TRBV12-4 and TRBJ2-7; 10 bases align to TRBD1. V shed 6 bases, J shed 2 bases, and the junction held 4 bases outside the gene matches. The CDR3 length is 14 residues. The CDR3 sequence: CASSPGQGTYEQYF. CDR3 coding DNA: TGTGCCAGCAGCCCGGGACAGGGGACCTACGAGCAGTACTTC.

CDR3 DNA sequence: TGCAGCGCCGGAATCCCGGGACAGGTCTATGGCTACACCTTC. Translation gives CSAGIPGQVYGYTF. This chain uses TRBV29-1 with TRBJ1-2, with 8 nucleotides matching TRBD1. With 7 bases clipped from V and 4 bases from J, the junction kept 11 bases outside the gene matches. The CDR3 sequence is 14 residues long. Per the germline V gene, CDR1 is SQVTM and CDR2 is ANQGSEA.

This chain uses TRBV3-1 with TRBJ2-5; weak D call: TRBD1 (5 bases). This CDR3 has 15 residues. CDR1 and CDR2 (germline): LGHDT, YNNKEL (reference sequence). V was cut by 1 base and J by 0 bases, with 9 bases left in between. In DNA form, the CDR3 reads TGTGCCAGCAGCCAAGGACAGCAGTACCAAGAGACCCAGTACTTC. It specifies CASSQGQQYQETQYF.

The V call is TRBV6-1, the J call TRBJ2-7; TRBD1 matches at 7 bases. The germline V gene encodes CDR1 MNHNS and CDR2 SASEGT. The J segment lost 4 bases and the V segment lost 4 bases, leaving 10 bases of the junction unmatched. This CDR3 is built from 15 residues. The CDR3, as DNA: TGTGCCAGCAGTGGATACCCGACAGGGACGTACGAGCAGTACTTC. Translating gives CASSGYPTGTYEQYF.

V and J are TRBV2 and TRBJ2-7, with D uncertain. Germline V gene data show CDR1 as SNHLY and CDR2 as FYNNEI. V shed 1 base and J shed 0 bases, with 13 bases lying between them. The CDR3 runs to 16 residues. Here the CDR3 reads CASSEDLTASSYEQYF. CDR3 nucleotide sequence: TGTGCCAGCAGTGAAGATCTGACGGCGAGCTCCTACGAGCAGTACTTC.

The gene calls are TRBV3-1 and TRBJ2-3; 10 bases are a match to TRBD1. V shed 5 bases and J 3 bases; nucleotides not matched to a gene: 2. From germline, CDR1 is LGHDT and CDR2 YNNKEL (reference sequence). The CDR3 spans 14 residues. CDR3 sequence reads: CASSWTGGTDTQYF. Written as DNA, the CDR3 is TGTGCCAGCAGCTGGACAGGGGGTACAGATACGCAGTATTTT.

This sequence joins TRBV5-1 and TRBJ1-1; 8 positions match TRBD1. V lost 4 bases, J lost 1 base, and 6 bases stayed unmatched. The CDR3 is made up of 15 amino acids. In germline, CDR1 is SGHRS, CDR2 YFSETQ. CDR3 region: CASSPSGGQNTEAFF. CDR3 coding DNA: TGCGCCAGCAGCCCATCAGGGGGCCAGAACACTGAAGCTTTCTTT.

The chain combines TRBV5-1 with TRBJ1-1; D is perhaps TRBD1 (5 bases). This CDR3 is 15 amino acids long. Per the germline V gene, CDR1 is SGHRS and CDR2 is YFSETQ. V lost 2 bases to trimming and J lost 1 base, with 12 bases between them. The CDR3 DNA is TGCGCCAGCAGCTTTCAGGGACCCCAGAACACTGAAGCTTTCTTT. Amino acids: CASSFQGPQNTEAFF.

The rearrangement uses TRBV29-1 and TRBJ2-3; maybe TRBD2 (6 bases). Trimming took 6 bases from V and 0 from J, leaving 13 bases between them. CDR3 length: 14 amino acids. Germline CDR1 and CDR2: SQVTM and ANQGSEA. CDR3 nucleotides: TGCAGCGTCCCCTCCGGGGGTAGCACAGATACGCAGTATTTT. It yields the protein CSVPSGGSTDTQYF.

This chain uses TRBV20-1 with TRBJ2-7; 7 nucleotides line up with TRBD2. The germline V gene has CDR1 DFQATT and CDR2 SNEGSKA (reference sequence). The CDR3 has 14 residues. The V segment lost 0 bases and the J segment 1 base; nucleotides outside the gene matches: 3. For the CDR3, the DNA is TGCAGTGCTAGAGATGGGAGGGTTTCCTACGAGCAGTACTTC. Amino acid sequence: CSARDGRVSYEQYF.

V and J are TRBV6-6 and TRBJ1-2; no clear D. The CDR3 sequence is 12 residues long. Trimming removed 6 bases from V and 0 bases from J, with 5 bases in between. Per the germline V gene, CDR1 is MNHNY and CDR2 is SVGAGI (reference sequence). The CDR3 region has the DNA TGTGCCAGCAGCCGAGCTAACTATGGCTACACCTTC. Its protein is CASSRANYGYTF.

The chain combines TRBV10-3 with TRBJ2-5, with D perhaps TRBD2 (7 bases). V was pared by 6 bases and J by 5 bases, with 16 bases between. Germline V gene sequence: CDR1 ENHRY, CDR2 SYGVKD. The CDR3 sequence is 14 residues long. The CDR3 region has the DNA TGTGCCATCAGGACCGACGGGGGGCGGGAGACCCAGTACTTC. This gives the protein CAIRTDGGRETQYF.

The chain links TRBV29-1 to TRBJ1-1; tentatively, D is TRBD1 (6 bases). With 0 bases removed from V and 7 bases from J, the gap between germline ends came to 12 bases. In germline, CDR1 is SQVTM, CDR2 ANQGSEA. The CDR3 is made up of 13 amino acids. The CDR3, as DNA: TGCAGCGTTGAAGACACCGGAGGGGGTGAAGCTTTCTTT. It yields the protein CSVEDTGGGEAFF.

V and J are TRBV14 and TRBJ2-5; no clear D gene. The CDR3 length is 15 residues. V gave up 1 base and J gave up 4 bases, with 13 bases separating them. Germline loops: CDR1 SGHDN, CDR2 FVKESK. CDR3 sequence (DNA): TGTGCCAGCAGCCAAGGGCAGGTGATAGGAGAGACCCAGTACTTC. This sequence encodes CASSQGQVIGETQYF.

This clonotype was detected only once. The V gene is TRBV10-3, the J gene TRBJ1-5; 11 nucleotides align to TRBD1. V was clipped by 8 bases and J by 7 bases; unmatched bases: 7. Germline V gene sequence: CDR1 ENHRY, CDR2 SYGVKD. The CDR3 is 14 amino acids. The chain's CDR3 is CAIGLGQGEQPQHF. DNA of the CDR3: TGTGCCATCGGATTGGGACAGGGGGAACAGCCCCAGCATTTT.

The J gene is TRBJ2-5, the V gene TRBV5-1; 12 nucleotides align to TRBD2. The CDR3 runs 15 residues. CDR1 and CDR2 (germline): SGHRS, YFSETQ. Trimming took 2 bases from V and 9 from J; bases not matched to a gene: 8. This CDR3 reads CASSFGTSGLEAQYF. The CDR3 region has the DNA TGCGCCAGCAGCTTCGGGACTAGCGGGCTCGAGGCCCAGTACTTC.

In this sample, this clonotype turned up many times. The chain links TRBV27 to TRBJ2-4; TRBD1 or TRBD2 may be the D gene (5 bases each). CDR3 size: 12 residues. V gave up 7 bases and J gave up 8 bases, with 12 bases separating them. Germline V gene sequence: CDR1 MNHEY, CDR2 SMNVEV (reference sequence). The CDR3 spells CASKGSVDIQYF. The DNA for the CDR3 is TGTGCCAGCAAGGGGAGTGTGGACATTCAGTACTTC.

This chain links TRBV12-3 or TRBV12-4 with TRBJ2-5; 9 nucleotides agree with TRBD1. V was clipped by 3 bases and J by 4 bases; unmatched bases: 6. There are 15 residues in the CDR3. CDR3 region: CASSFQGQGGETQYF. The CDR3 DNA is TGTGCCAGCAGTTTCCAGGGACAGGGAGGAGAGACCCAGTACTTC.

The V gene is TRBV29-1, the J gene TRBJ1-5, with 9 nucleotides matching TRBD1. V shed 4 bases, J shed 3 bases, and the junction held 4 bases outside the gene matches. The CDR3 totals 14 residues. Germline CDR1 SQVTM, CDR2 ANQGSEA. In DNA form, the CDR3 reads TGCAGCGTTGCGACAGGGGGTTTCAATCAGCCCCAGCATTTT. Its protein is CSVATGGFNQPQHF. Together with reference TRBV29-1 and TRBJ1-5, the CDR3 gives the full variable domain: SAVISQKPSRDICQRGTSLTIQCQVDSQVTMMFWYRQQPGQSLTLIATANQGSEATYESGFVIDKFPISRPNLTFSTLTVSNMSPEDSSIYLCSVATGGFNQPQHFGDGTRLSIL.

The chain is built from TRBV5-1 and TRBJ2-7; TRBD2 agrees at 7 bases. Germline V gene sequence: CDR1 SGHRS, CDR2 YFSETQ. The ends lost 4 bases at V and 4 bases at J; junction bases unmatched: 5. This CDR3 has 13 amino acids. The CDR3 bases are TGCGCCAGCAGCGGAGGGGAGGGTTACGAGCAGTACTTC. Its protein product is CASSGGEGYEQYF.

The CDR3 DNA is TGTGCCAGCAGCAAGCCGGGACAGGGGGCCACCGGGGAGCTGTTTTTT. This sequence encodes CASSKPGQGATGELFF. V usage is TRBV5-4 and J usage is TRBJ2-2, with TRBD1 matching over 12 bases. Germline CDR1 is SGHNT and CDR2 is YYREEE (reference sequence). V trimming: 4 bases; J trimming: 4 bases; junction bases outside the gene matches: 5. The CDR3 is 16 residues long.

V usage is TRBV2 and J usage is TRBJ2-5; D remains ambiguous. Germline V gene lookup returns CDR1 SNHLY and CDR2 FYNNEI. Trimming took off 5 bases at V and 4 bases at J, with 8 bases between the two ends. This CDR3 spans 12 amino acids. CDR3 DNA sequence: TGTGCCAGCAGTTTGAAGAGAGAGACCCAGTACTTC. As protein: CASSLKRETQYF.